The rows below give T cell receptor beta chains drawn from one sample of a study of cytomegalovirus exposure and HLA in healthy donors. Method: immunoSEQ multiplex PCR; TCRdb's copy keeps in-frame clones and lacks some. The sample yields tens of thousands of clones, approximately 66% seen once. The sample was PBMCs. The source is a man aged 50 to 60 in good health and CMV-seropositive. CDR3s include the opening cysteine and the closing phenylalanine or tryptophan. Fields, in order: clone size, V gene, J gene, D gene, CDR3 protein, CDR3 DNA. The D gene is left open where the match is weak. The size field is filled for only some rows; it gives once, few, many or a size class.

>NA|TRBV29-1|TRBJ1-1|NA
CSVKRTVQNTEAFF
TGCAGCGTTAAACGGACAGTACAGAACACTGAAGCTTTCTTT
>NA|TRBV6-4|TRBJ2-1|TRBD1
CASSQGGLSYNEQFF
TGTGCCAGCAGTCAAGGGGGCCTTTCCTACAATGAGCAGTTCTTC
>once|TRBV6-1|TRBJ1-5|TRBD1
CASSDSFLDRGRGGNQPQHF
TGTGCCAGCAGTGACAGTTTTTTGGACAGGGGTCGAGGTGGCAATCAGCCCCAGCATTTT
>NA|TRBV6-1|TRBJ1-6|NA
CASSELRHNNSPLHF
TGTGCCAGCAGTGAACTGAGACATAATAATTCACCCCTCCACTTT
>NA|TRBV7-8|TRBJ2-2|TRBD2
CASSYLAGGTGELFF
TGTGCCAGCAGCTATCTAGCGGGGGGCACCGGGGAGCTGTTTTTT
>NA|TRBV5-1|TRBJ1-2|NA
CASSYDTRRGYTF
TGCGCCAGCAGCTACGACACCCGAAGGGGCTACACCTTC
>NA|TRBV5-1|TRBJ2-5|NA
CASSLGQLRETQYF
TGCGCCAGCAGCTTGGGACAATTACGGGAGACCCAGTACTTC
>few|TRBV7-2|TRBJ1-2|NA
CASSEPGTYGYTF
TGTGCCAGCAGCGAACCGGGAACCTATGGCTACACCTTC
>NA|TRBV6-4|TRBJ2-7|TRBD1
CATRTGGIHEQYF
TGTGCCACTAGGACAGGGGGAATCCACGAGCAGTACTTC
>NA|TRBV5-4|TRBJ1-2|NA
CASSLVADYGYTF
TGTGCCAGCAGCTTAGTAGCAGACTATGGCTACACCTTC
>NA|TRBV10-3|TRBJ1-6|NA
CAISQIDRSDNSPLHF
TGTGCCATCAGTCAGATAGACAGGTCGGATAATTCACCCCTCCACTTT
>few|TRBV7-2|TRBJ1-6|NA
CASSRTENSPLHF
TGTGCCAGCAGCCGGACAGAAAATTCACCCCTCCACTTT
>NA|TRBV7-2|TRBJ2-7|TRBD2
CASSVTSGPPGEQYF
TGTGCCAGCAGCGTAACTAGCGGGCCACCCGGCGAGCAGTACTTC
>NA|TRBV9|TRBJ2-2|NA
CATGETAGTGELFF
TGTGCCACTGGTGAGACAGCCGGCACCGGGGAGCTGTTTTTT
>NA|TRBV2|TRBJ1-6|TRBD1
CASITRQGDNSPLHF
TGTGCCAGCATTACACGACAGGGGGATAATTCACCCCTCCACTTT
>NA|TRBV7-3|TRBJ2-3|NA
CASSLRNTDTQYF
TGTGCCAGCAGCTTGAGGAACACAGATACGCAGTATTTT
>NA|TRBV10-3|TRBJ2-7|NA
CAISEGHSYEQYF
TGTGCCATCAGTGAGGGGCATTCTTACGAGCAGTACTTC
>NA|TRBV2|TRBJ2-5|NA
CASRYEERPKETQYF
TGTGCCAGCAGATACGAGGAAAGACCTAAGGAGACCCAGTACTTC
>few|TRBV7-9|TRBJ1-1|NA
CASSLAGGTEKAFF
TGTGCCAGCAGCTTAGCGGGGGGGACGGAGAAAGCTTTCTTT
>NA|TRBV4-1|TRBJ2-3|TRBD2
CASSSGLAPSTDTQYF
TGCGCCAGCAGCTCAGGACTAGCTCCTAGCACAGATACGCAGTATTTT
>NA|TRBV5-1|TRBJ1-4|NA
CASSEEGPLVGEKLFF
TGCGCCAGCTCCGAGGAGGGCCCACTCGTCGGTGAAAAACTGTTTTTT
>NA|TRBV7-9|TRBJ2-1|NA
CASSLGGYQFF
TGTGCCAGCAGCTTAGGCGGCTACCAGTTCTTC
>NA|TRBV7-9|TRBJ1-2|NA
CASSLTGNGYTF
TGTGCCAGCAGCTTAACAGGGAATGGCTACACCTTC
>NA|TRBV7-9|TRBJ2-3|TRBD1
CASSSGTGITDTQYF
TGTGCCAGCAGCTCCGGGACAGGGATCACAGATACGCAGTATTTT
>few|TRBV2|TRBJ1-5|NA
CASGEANQPQHF
TGTGCCAGTGGCGAGGCCAATCAGCCCCAGCATTTT
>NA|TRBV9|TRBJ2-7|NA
CASSLATGYEQYF
TGTGCCAGCAGCCTAGCGACAGGGTACGAGCAGTACTTC
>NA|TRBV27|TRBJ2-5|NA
CASSLTSFQETQYF
TGTGCCAGCAGCCTGACTAGTTTCCAAGAGACCCAGTACTTC
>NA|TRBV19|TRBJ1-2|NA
CASTRQANYGYTF
TGTGCCAGTACCCGCCAGGCGAACTATGGCTACACCTTC
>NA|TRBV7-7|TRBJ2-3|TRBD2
CASSRSGGSTDTQYF
TGTGCCAGCAGCAGAAGCGGGGGGAGCACAGATACGCAGTATTTT
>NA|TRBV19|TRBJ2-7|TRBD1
CASSPAGTGGTYEQYF
TGTGCCAGTAGTCCCGCCGGGACAGGGGGCACCTACGAGCAGTACTTC
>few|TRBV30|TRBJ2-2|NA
CAWTVGLINTGELFF
TGTGCCTGGACCGTGGGGCTTATTAACACCGGGGAGCTGTTTTTT
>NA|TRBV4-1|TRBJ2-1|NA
CASSQDGGQGLGNEQFF
TGCGCCAGCAGCCAAGACGGGGGGCAGGGGTTAGGAAATGAGCAGTTCTTC
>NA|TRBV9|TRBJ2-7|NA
CASSRLGDTRYEQYF
TGTGCCAGCAGCCGGCTAGGGGACACTCGCTACGAGCAGTACTTC
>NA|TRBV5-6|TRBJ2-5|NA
CASSFGETQYF
TGTGCCAGCAGCTTCGGTGAGACCCAGTACTTC
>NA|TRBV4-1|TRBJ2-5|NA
CASSPLAGATQETQYF
TGCGCCAGCAGCCCCCTGGCGGGGGCAACACAAGAGACCCAGTACTTC
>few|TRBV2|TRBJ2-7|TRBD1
CASGRSGTGGDEQYF
TGTGCCAGCGGCCGCTCCGGGACAGGGGGCGACGAGCAGTACTTC
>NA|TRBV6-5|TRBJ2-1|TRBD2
CASSYSSGVNEQFF
TGTGCCAGCAGTTACTCAAGCGGGGTAAATGAGCAGTTCTTC
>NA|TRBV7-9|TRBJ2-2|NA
CASSLLVPGMAGELFF
TGTGCCAGCAGCTTATTAGTCCCGGGGATGGCCGGGGAGCTGTTTTTT
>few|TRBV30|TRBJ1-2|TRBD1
CAGRQGEINYGYTF
TGTGCCGGTAGACAGGGGGAAATTAACTATGGCTACACCTTC
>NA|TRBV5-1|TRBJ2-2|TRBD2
CASNGEGSNTGELFF
TGCGCCAGCAACGGGGAGGGTAGCAACACCGGGGAGCTGTTTTTT
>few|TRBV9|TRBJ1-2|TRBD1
CASSAPDRPTLNYGYTF
TGTGCCAGCAGCGCCCCGGACAGGCCAACCCTTAACTATGGCTACACCTTC
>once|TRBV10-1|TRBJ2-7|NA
CASSGGRGAYEQYF
TGCGCCAGCAGTGGAGGCAGGGGAGCATACGAGCAGTACTTC
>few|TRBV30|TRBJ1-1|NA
CAWSNTGSTEAFF
TGTGCCTGGAGTAACACAGGGAGCACTGAAGCTTTCTTT
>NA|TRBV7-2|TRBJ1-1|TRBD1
CASSSPGTENTEAFF
TGTGCCAGCAGCTCCCCCGGGACAGAGAACACTGAAGCTTTCTTT
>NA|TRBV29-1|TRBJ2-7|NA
CSVSRGSYEQYF
TGCAGCGTCTCCCGGGGTTCCTACGAGCAGTACTTC
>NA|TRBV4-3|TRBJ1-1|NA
CASSQDSSLAIDPLLNTEAFF
TGCGCCAGCAGCCAAGATAGTAGTTTAGCGATAGACCCCTTACTGAACACTGAAGCTTTCTTT
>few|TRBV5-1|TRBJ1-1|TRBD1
CASSSRPGTVTEAFF
TGCGCCAGCAGCTCCCGGCCCGGGACAGTCACTGAAGCTTTCTTT
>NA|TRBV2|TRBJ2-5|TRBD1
CASSGIIGGTGEETQYF
TGTGCCAGCAGTGGGATCATAGGTGGGACAGGGGAAGAGACCCAGTACTTC
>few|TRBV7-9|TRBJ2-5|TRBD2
CASSLGGGYQETQYF
TGTGCCAGCAGCTTAGGCGGGGGATACCAAGAGACCCAGTACTTC
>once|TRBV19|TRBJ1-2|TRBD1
CASSVDRGQGYTF
TGTGCCAGTAGTGTAGACAGGGGGCAGGGCTACACCTTC
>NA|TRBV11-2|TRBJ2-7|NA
CASSLESASAQYF
TGTGCCAGCAGCTTAGAGTCGGCTAGCGCGCAGTACTTC